This T cell receptor (beta chain) was captured in a study of T cells in women clearing cervical HPV infection. In the study overall: Controls were women whose single incident HPV16 infection cleared within 12 months without precancer or cancer. Controls gave blood once infection was undetectable; cases at lesion identification. With HLA typing for only a few women, HLA confounding remains possible.

As to this clone: Coverage ceases 3 residues before the CDR3 finishes, and the germline J gene fills in the end.

This CDR3 region has 13 residues. Germline values: CDR1 SGHNT, CDR2 YENEEA. V lost 10 bases, J lost 6 bases, and 10 bases stayed unmatched. Average input was roughly 1,100 ng genomic DNA for immunoSEQ TCR beta CDR3 amplification. TCRdb keeps only in-frame clones here, not all; method: immunoSEQ multiplex PCR. The listing records more than 40,000 clones. The rearrangement uses TRBV11-3 and TRBJ1-2, with 8 bases fitting TRBD1. Sequences were obtained from blood buffy coat. This TCR was recovered from a woman between 18 and 70 years old with a cervical HPV16 infection that either progressed to CIN3+ or cleared (not recorded which). CDR3 bases read: TGTGCCACCAGGGACAGGAAGACGGATGGC. Translating it yields CATRDRKTDG. The whole CDR3 sequence reads CATRDRKTDGYTF. Complete variable domain (other parts from reference TRBV11-3 and TRBJ1-2): EAGVVQSPRYKIIEKKQPVAFWCNPISGHNTLYWYLQNLGQGPELLIRYENEEAVDDSQLPKDRFSAERLKGVDSTLKIQPAELGDSAVYLCATRDRKTDGYTFGSGTRLTVV.